The clone carrying this T cell receptor (beta chain) has only a few counts. The antigen is unknown. cDNA synthesis used the whole RNA isolate, giving expressed TCRB sequences. The protocol was immunoSEQ multiplex PCR, while the TCRdb copy is restricted to in-frame clones and leaves out a portion. The table has around 200,000 clones, more than 10% seen once. Cell sorting via CD45RO/CCR7/CD25/CD127/CD95/CD27 was performed to obtain CD4+ naive, central memory, regulatory and stem cell-like memory cells. This specimen belongs to a study of beta chain features in type 1 diabetes. Study results and caveats: Among type 1 diabetes patients, VDJ junctions had fewer insertions and more deletions.

The V gene lost 0 bases and the J gene lost 2 bases, with 11 bases spanning the gap. CDR3 length equals 16 residues. The V gene's germline CDR1 is KGHSH and CDR2 LQKENI. This sequence joins TRBV18 and TRBJ1-5; D may be TRBD1 (5 bases). The sample comprised central memory CD4+ T cells from blood. The sequence was collected from a woman aged 18-29 years in good health. The CDR3 nucleotides are TGTGCCAGCTCACCACCTATCTTAGGGGGCAATCAGCCCCAGCATTTT. Residues: CASSPPILGGNQPQHF.